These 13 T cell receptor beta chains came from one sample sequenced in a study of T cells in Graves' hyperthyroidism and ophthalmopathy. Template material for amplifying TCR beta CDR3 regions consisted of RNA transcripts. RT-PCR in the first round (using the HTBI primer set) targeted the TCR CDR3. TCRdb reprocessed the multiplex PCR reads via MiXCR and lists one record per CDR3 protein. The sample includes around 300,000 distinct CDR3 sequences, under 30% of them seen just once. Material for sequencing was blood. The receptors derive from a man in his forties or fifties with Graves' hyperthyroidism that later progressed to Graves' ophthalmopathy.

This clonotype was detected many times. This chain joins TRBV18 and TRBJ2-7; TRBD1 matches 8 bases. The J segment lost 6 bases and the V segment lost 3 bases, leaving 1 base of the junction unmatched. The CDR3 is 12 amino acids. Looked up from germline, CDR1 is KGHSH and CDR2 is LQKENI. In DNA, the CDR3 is TGTGCCAGCTCACCCGGGACAGGCGAGCAGTACTTC. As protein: CASSPGTGEQYF.

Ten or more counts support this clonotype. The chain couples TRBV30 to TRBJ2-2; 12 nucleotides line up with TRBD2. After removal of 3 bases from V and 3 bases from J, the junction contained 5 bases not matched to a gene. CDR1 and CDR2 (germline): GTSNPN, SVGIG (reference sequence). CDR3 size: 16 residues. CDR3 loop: CAWRASGRADTGELFF. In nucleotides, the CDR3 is TGTGCCTGGAGGGCTAGCGGGAGGGCCGACACCGGGGAGCTGTTTTTT.

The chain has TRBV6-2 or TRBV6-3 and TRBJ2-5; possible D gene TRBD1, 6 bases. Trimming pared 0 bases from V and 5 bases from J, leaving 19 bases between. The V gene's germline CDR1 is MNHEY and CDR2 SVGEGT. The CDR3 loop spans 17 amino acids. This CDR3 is CASSYSPSSQGRETQYF. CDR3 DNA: TGTGCCAGCAGTTACTCCCCGTCGAGTCAGGGGCGGGAGACCCAGTACTTC.

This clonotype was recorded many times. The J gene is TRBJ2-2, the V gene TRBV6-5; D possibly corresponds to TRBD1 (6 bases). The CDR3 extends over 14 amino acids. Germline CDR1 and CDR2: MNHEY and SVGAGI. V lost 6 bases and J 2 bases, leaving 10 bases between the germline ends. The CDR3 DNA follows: TGTGCCAGCAGACTCAGGGGAAACACCGGGGAGCTGTTTTTT. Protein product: CASRLRGNTGELFF.

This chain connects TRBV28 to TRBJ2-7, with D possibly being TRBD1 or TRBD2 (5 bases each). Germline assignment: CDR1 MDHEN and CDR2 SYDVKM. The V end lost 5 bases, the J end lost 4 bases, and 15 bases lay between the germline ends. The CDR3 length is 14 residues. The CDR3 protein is CASSQSGRRYEQYF. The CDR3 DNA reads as TGTGCCAGCAGTCAATCAGGGCGGAGGTACGAGCAGTACTTC.

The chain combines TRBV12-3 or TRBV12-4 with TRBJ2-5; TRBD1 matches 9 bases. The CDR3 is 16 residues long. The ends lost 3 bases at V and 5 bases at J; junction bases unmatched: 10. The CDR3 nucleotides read TGTGCCAGCAGTTTCTCACAGGGGGCGCTTGGGGAGACCCAGTACTTC. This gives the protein CASSFSQGALGETQYF.

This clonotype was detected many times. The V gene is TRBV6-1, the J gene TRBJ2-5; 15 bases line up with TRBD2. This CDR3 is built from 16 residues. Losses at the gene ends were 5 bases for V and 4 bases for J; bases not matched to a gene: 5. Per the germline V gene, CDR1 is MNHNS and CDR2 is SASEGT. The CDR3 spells CASSKGLAGGVETQYF. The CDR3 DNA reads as TGTGCCAGCAGTAAAGGACTAGCGGGAGGGGTAGAGACCCAGTACTTC.

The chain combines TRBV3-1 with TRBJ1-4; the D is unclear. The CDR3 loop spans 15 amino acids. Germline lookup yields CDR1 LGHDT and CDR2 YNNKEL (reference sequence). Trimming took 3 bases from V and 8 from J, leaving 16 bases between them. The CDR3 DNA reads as TGTGCCAGCAGCCAGATCATGACCCTCGGGGAAAAACTGTTTTTT. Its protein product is CASSQIMTLGEKLFF.

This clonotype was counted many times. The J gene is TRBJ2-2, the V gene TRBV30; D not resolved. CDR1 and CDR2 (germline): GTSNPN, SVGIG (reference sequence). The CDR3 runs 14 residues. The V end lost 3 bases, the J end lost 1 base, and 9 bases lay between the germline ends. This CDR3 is CAWSRKVNTGELFF. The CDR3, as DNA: TGTGCCTGGAGCCGGAAGGTGAACACCGGGGAGCTGTTTTTT. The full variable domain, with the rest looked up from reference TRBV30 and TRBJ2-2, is SQTIHQWPATLVQPVGSPLSLECTVEGTSNPNLYWYRQAAGRGLQLLFYSVGIGQISSEVPQNLSASRPQDRQFILSSKKLLLSDSGFYLCAWSRKVNTGELFFGEGSRLTVL.

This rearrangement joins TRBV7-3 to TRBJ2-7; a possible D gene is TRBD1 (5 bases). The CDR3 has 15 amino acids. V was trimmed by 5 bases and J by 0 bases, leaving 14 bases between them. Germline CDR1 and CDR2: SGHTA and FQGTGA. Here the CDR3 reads CASSRQGTTSYEQYF. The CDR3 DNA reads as TGTGCCAGCAGCCGCCAGGGAACAACCTCCTACGAGCAGTACTTC.

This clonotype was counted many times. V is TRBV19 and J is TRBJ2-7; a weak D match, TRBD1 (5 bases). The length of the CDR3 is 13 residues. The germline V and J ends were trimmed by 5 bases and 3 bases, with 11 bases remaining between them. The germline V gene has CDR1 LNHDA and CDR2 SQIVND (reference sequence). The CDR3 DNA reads TGTGCCAGTAGTCCACAGGTTTTCTACGAGCAGTACTTC. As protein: CASSPQVFYEQYF. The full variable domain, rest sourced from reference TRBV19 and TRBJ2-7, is DGGITQSPKYLFRKEGQNVTLSCEQNLNHDAMYWYRQDPGQGLRLIYYSQIVNDFQKGDIAEGYSVSREKKESFPLTVTSAQKNPTAFYLCASSPQVFYEQYFGPGTRLTVT.

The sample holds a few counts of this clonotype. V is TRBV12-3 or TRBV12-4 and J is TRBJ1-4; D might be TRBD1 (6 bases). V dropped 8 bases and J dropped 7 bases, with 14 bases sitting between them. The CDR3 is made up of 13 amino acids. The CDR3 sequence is CASAQGQGEKLFF. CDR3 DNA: TGTGCCAGCGCCCAGGGGCAGGGTGAAAAACTGTTTTTT.

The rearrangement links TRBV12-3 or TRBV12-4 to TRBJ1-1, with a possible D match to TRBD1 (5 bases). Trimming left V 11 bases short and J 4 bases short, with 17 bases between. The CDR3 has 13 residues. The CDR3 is CAGRAAGVTEAFF. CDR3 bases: TGTGCCGGACGAGCGGCGGGGGTCACTGAAGCTTTCTTT.